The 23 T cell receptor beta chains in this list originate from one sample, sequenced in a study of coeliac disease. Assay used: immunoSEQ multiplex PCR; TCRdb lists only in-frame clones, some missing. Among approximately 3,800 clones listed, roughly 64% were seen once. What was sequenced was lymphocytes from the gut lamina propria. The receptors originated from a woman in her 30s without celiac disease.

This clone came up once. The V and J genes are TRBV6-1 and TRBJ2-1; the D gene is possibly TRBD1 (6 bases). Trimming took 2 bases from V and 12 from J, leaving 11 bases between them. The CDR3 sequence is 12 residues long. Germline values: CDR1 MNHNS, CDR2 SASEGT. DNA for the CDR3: TGTGCCAGCAGTGAAAAGTGGGGGCTGCAGTTCTTC. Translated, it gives CASSEKWGLQFF.

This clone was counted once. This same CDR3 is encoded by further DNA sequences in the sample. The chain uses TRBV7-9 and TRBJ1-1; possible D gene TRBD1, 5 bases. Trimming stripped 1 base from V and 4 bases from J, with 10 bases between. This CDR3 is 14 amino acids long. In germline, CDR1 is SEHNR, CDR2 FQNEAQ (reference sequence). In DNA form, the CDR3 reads TGTGCCAGCAGCTTAGGTCAGGGTAGCACTGAAGCTTTCTTT. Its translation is CASSLGQGSTEAFF.

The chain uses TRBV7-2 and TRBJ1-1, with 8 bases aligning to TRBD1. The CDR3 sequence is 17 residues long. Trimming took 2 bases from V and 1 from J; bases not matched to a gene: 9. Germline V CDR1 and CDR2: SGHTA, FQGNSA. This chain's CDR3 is CASSLRRQGITNTEAFF. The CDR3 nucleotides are TGTGCCAGCAGCTTAAGGCGACAGGGGATAACGAACACTGAAGCTTTCTTT. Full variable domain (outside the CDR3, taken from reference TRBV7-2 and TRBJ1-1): GAGVSQSPSNKVTEKGKDVELRCDPISGHTALYWYRQSLGQGLEFLIYFQGNSAPDKSGLPSDRFSAERTGGSVSTLTIQRTQQEDSAVYLCASSLRRQGITNTEAFFGQGTRLTVV.

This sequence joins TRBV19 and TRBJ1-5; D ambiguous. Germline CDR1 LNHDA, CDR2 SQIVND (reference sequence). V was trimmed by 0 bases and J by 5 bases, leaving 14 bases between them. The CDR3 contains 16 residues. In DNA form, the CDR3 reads TGTGCCAGTAGTATAGAGGCGGGGAGTAGGGATCAGCCCCAGCATTTT. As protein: CASSIEAGSRDQPQHF.

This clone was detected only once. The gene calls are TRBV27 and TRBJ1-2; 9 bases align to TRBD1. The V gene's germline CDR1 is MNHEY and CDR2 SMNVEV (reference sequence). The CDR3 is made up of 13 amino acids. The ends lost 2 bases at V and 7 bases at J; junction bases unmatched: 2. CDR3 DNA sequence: TGTGCCAGCAGTTTAGGGACAGGGACTGGCTACACCTTC. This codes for CASSLGTGTGYTF.

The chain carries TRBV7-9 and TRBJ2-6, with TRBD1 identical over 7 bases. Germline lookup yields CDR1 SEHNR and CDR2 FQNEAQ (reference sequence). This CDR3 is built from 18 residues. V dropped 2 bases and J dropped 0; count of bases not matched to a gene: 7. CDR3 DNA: TGTGCCAGCAGCTTACTAACAGGGGCCTCCTCTGGGGCCAACGTCCTGACTTTC. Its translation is CASSLLTGASSGANVLTF. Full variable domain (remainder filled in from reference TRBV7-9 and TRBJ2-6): DTGVSQNPRHKITKRGQNVTFRCDPISEHNRLYWYRQTLGQGPEFLTYFQNEAQLEKSRLLSDRFSAERPKGSFSTLEIQRTEQGDSAMYLCASSLLTGASSGANVLTFGAGSRLTVL.

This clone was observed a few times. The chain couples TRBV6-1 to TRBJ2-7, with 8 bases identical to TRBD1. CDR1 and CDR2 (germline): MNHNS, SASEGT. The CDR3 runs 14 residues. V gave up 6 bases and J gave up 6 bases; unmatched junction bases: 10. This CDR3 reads CASSRTGGSGEQYF. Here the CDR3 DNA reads TGTGCCAGCAGCCGTACAGGGGGATCCGGCGAGCAGTACTTC.

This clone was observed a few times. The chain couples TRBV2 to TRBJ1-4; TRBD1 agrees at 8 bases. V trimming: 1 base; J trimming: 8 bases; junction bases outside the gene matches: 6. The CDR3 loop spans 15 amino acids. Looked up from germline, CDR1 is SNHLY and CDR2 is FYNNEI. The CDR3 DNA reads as TGTGCCAGCAGTGAAGGAGGGACAGGAACCGAAAAACTGTTTTTT. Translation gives CASSEGGTGTEKLFF.

The DNA of the CDR3 is TGTGCCAGCAGCTTATCCACAGGAGAGCCCCAGCATTTT. Amino acid sequence: CASSLSTGEPQHF. The V and J genes are TRBV11-2 and TRBJ1-5, with D possibly matching TRBD1 (5 bases). The CDR3 has 13 residues. V was clipped by 2 bases and J by 8 bases, with 10 bases between them. In germline, CDR1 is SGHAT, CDR2 FQNNGV.

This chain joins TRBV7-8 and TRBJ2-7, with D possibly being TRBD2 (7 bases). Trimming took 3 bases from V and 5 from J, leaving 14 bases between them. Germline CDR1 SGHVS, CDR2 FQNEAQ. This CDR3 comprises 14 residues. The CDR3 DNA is TGTGCCAGCAGCTTTTCCGGGGGGCTAAACGAGCAGTACTTC. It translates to CASSFSGGLNEQYF.

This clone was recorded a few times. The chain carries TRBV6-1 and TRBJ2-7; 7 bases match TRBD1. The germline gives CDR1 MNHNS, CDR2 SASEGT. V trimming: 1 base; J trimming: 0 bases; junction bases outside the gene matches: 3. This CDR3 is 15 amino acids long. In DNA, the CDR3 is TGTGCCAGCAGTGAAGGACAGGGCAGCTCCTACGAGCAGTACTTC. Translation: CASSEGQGSSYEQYF.

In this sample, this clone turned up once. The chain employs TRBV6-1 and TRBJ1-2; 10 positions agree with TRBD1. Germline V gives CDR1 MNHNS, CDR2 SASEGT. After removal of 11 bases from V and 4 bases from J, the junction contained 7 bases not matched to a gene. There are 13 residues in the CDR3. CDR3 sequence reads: CAGETGGVYGYTF. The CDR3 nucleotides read TGTGCCGGGGAGACAGGGGGCGTCTATGGCTACACCTTC.

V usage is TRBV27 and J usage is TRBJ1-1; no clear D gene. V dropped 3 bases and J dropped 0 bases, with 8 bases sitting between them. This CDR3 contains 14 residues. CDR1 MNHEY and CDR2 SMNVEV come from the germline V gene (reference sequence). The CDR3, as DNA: TGTGCCAGCAGTTTCAGGCCGATGAACACTGAAGCTTTCTTT. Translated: CASSFRPMNTEAFF.

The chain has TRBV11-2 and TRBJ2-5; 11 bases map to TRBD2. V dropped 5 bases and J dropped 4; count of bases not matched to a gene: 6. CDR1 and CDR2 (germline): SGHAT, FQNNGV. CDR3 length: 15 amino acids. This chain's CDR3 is CASSPETSGVETQYF. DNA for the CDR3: TGTGCCAGCAGCCCAGAGACTAGCGGGGTAGAGACCCAGTACTTC. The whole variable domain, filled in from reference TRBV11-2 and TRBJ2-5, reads EAGVAQSPRYKIIEKRQSVAFWCNPISGHATLYWYQQILGQGPKLLIQFQNNGVVDDSQLPKDRFSAERLKGVDSTLKIQPAKLEDSAVYLCASSPETSGVETQYFGPGTRLLVL.

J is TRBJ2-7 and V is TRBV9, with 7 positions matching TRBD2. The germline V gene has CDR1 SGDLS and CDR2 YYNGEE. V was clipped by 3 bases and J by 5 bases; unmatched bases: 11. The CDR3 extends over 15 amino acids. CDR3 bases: TGTGCCAGCAGCGAGATAACGGGGGGATTAGACGAGCAGTACTTC. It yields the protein CASSEITGGLDEQYF.

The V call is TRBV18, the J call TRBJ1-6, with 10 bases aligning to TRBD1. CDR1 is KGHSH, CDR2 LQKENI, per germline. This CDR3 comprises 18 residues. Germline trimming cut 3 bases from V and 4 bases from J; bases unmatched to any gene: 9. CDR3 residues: CASSPRGTGDGYNSPLHF. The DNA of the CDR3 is TGTGCCAGCTCACCCCGCGGGACAGGGGATGGGTATAATTCACCCCTCCACTTT.

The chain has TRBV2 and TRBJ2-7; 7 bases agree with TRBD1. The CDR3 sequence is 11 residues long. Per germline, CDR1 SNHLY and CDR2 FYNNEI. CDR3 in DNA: TGTGGAAGGGGGCCACCCTACGAGCAGTACTTC. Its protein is CGRGPPYEQYF.

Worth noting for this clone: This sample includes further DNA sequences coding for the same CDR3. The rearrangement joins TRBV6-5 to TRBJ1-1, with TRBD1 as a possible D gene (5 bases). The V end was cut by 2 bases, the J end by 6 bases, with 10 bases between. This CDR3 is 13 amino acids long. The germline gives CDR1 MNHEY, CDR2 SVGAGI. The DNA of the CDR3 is TGTGCCAGCAGTTACGAGGGAGGGGCTGAAGCTTTCTTT. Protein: CASSYEGGAEAFF.

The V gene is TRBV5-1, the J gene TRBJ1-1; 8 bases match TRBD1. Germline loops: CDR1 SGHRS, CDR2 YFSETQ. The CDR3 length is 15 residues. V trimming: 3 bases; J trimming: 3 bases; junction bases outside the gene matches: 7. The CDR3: CASSSGQGAHTEAFF. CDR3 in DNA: TGCGCCAGCAGCTCTGGTCAGGGGGCGCACACTGAAGCTTTCTTT.

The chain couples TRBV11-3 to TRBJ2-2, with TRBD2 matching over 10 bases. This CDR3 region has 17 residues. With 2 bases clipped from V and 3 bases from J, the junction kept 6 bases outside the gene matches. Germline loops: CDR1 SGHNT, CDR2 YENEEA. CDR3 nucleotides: TGTGCCAGCAGCTTAACAAGGACTAGCGGATACACCGGGGAGCTGTTTTTT. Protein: CASSLTRTSGYTGELFF.

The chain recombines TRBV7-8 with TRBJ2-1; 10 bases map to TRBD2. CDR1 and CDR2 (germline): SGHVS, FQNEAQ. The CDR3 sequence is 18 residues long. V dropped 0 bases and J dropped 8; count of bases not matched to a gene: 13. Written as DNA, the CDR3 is TGTGCCAGCAGCTTAGCTCTCCTACTAGCGGGGTCAGTATATGAGCAGTTCTTC. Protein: CASSLALLLAGSVYEQFF. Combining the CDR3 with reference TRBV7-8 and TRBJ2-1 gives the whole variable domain GAGVSQSPRYKVAKRGQDVALRCDPISGHVSLFWYQQALGQGPEFLTYFQNEAQLDKSGLPSDRFFAERPEGSVSTLKIQRTQQEDSAVYLCASSLALLLAGSVYEQFFGPGTRLTVL.

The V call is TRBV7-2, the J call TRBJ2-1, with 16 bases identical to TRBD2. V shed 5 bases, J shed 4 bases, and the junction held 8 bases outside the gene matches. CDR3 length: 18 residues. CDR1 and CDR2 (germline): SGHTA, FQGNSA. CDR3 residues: CASSMGLAGGLLYNEQFF. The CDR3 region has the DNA TGTGCCAGCAGCATGGGACTAGCGGGGGGGCTTCTATACAATGAGCAGTTCTTC. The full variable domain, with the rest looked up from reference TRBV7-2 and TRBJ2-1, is GAGVSQSPSNKVTEKGKDVELRCDPISGHTALYWYRQSLGQGLEFLIYFQGNSAPDKSGLPSDRFSAERTGGSVSTLTIQRTQQEDSAVYLCASSMGLAGGLLYNEQFFGPGTRLTVL.

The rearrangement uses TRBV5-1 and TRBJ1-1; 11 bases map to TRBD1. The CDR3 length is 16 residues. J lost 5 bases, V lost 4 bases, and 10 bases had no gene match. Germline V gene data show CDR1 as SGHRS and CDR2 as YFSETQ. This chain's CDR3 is CASSLLGQGANTEAFF. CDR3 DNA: TGCGCCAGCAGCCTCCTCGGACAGGGGGCAAATACTGAAGCTTTCTTT.